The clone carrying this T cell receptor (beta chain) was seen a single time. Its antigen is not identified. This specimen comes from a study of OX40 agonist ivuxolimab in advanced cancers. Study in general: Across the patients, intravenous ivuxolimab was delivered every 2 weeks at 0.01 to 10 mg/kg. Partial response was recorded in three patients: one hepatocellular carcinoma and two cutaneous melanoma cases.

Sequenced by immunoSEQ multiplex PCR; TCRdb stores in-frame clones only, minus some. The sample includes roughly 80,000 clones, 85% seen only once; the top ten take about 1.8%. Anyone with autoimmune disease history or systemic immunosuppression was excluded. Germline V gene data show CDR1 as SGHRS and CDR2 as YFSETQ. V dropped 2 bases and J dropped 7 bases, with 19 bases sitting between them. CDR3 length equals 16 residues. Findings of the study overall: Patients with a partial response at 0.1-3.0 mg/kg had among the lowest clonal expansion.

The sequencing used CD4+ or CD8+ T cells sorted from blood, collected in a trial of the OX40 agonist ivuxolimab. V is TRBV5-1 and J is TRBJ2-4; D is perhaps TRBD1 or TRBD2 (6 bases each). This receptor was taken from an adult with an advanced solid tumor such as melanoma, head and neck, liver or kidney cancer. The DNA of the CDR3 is TGCGCCAGCAGCTTTGTATTAGGGGGAGGTGGGAACATTCAGTACTTC. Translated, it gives CASSFVLGGGGNIQYF. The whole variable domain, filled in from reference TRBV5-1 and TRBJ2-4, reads KAGVTQTPRYLIKTRGQQVTLSCSPISGHRSVSWYQQTPGQGLQFLFEYFSETQRNKGNFPGRFSGRQFSNSRSEMNVSTLELGDSALYLCASSFVLGGGGNIQYFGAGTRLSVL.